This TCR beta chain was sequenced in a study of blood T cell repertoires in COVID-19 (dated by TCRdb to the early 2020s). Turning to the overall study: Collaborator samples came from the United States, Italy and Spain and covered acute and convalescent phases of COVID-19. Where available, HLA class I and class II types were obtained from metadata supplied by the sample provider rather than from assay-based typing. Subjects who had been exposed to COVID-19, were actively infected with it, or had recovered from it provided the deeply sampled blood TCRbeta repertoires that made up the dataset. The prospective study material was composed of cDNA or gDNA derived from T cells, B-cell-depleted T cells, or PBMCs. The samples were drawn from two sources: the first 160 participants of the ongoing ImmuneRACE study, and 1,000 to 1,500 subjects contributed by 6 global collaborators. A de-identified subject ID, COVID-19 status, age in years and sex were almost always included in the sample metadata. A freely available public database, intended as a resource for researchers studying the immune response to SARS-CoV-2, is where the repertoires were released. General findings and caveats noted by the study authors: The quantity of clinical and demographic metadata differed by source and by participant and was supplied without curation.

Turning to this clone: The antigen it recognizes is unknown. No much larger clone exists at a distance of one base, and base qualities are not known.

From a lookup of the germline V gene (reference sequence), CDR1 and CDR2 are SEHNR and FQNEAQ. Relative to germline, V is 5 bases shorter and J is 4 bases shorter, with 15 bases between their ends. CDR3 length: 16 amino acids, cysteine to phenylalanine. The read is trimmed to its CDR3 DNA, 48 bases read in frame from base 1. TCRbeta CDR3 regions were amplified from genomic DNA using the immunoSEQ Assay, a bias-controlled multiplex PCR. Regarding the original processing steps: The number of nucleated cells in each sample was estimated by amplification of reference gene primers within the assay. To quantify the absolute abundance of each unique TCRbeta CDR3 rearrangement, sequence reads were collapsed and filtered. Productive Simpson clonality was computed per sample as the square root of Simpson's diversity index over productive rearrangements. Sourced from immuneACCESS, this table was stored by TCRdb with only in-frame sequences that have V and J called. A share of the clones is absent; for the studies checked, an unresolved V gene accounts for under half, and the remainder has no known explanation. V, J and clone size were drawn from that table, and D and trimming were deduced from the DNA. The sample yields about 350,000 clones; 88% were counted once. The ten largest make up over 0.9% of the sample.

Enrolling through a virtual design, the prospective study's participants ranged in age from roughly 18 to 100 years and lived across about two dozen United States geographic areas. To assign participants to cohorts, the prospective study relied on clinical history that participants themselves reported in a screening survey and a study questionnaire. Exposed participants had been in contact, within 2 weeks of entering the study, with a person who had a PCR-confirmed or clinician-diagnosed case of COVID-19. Each participant in the prospective study had whole blood, serum and a nasopharyngeal or oropharyngeal swab collected by mobile phlebotomists. Over a roughly two-month period, participants in the prospective study had the option of providing additional blood draws and questionnaires. Before DNA extraction, prospective study blood samples were shipped either frozen or at room temperature.

This receptor was obtained from a woman aged 30 to 39 who had been exposed to COVID-19. Sequencing input: PBMCs or T cells enriched from blood (not recorded which). The sequence links TRBV7-9 to TRBJ1-6, with the D gene uncertain. The bases read TGTGCCAGCAGCAAGGAGGTCTGGGGATATAATTCACCCCTCCACTTT. Translated, it gives CASSKEVWGYNSPLHF.